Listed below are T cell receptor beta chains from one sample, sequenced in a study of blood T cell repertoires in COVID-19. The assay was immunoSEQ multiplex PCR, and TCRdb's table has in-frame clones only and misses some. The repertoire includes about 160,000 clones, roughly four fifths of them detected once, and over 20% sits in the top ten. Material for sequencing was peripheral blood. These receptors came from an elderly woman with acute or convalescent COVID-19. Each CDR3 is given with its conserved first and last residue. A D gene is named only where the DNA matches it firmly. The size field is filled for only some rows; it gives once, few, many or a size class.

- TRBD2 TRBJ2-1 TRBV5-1 CASSLVPGGYNEQFF TGCGCCAGCAGCTTGGTGCCGGGAGGCTACAATGAGCAGTTCTTC
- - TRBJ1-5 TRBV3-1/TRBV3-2 CASSQSLVSNQPQHF TGTGCCAGCAGCCAATCCCTCGTTAGCAATCAGCCCCAGCATTTT
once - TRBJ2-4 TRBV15 CATSAPFTPQGLAKNIQYF TGTGCCACCAGCGCACCCTTTACCCCCCAGGGCCTAGCCAAAAACATTCAGTACTTC
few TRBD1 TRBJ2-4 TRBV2 CASGDRRAKNIQYF TGTGCCAGCGGGGACAGGAGAGCCAAAAACATTCAGTACTTC
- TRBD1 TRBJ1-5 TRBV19 CASSWTGGLYSNQPQHF TGTGCCAGTAGTTGGACAGGGGGCCTTTATAGCAATCAGCCCCAGCATTTT
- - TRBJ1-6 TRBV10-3 CATGSSYNSPLHF TGTGCCACAGGAAGCTCCTATAATTCACCCCTCCACTTT
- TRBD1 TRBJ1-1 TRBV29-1 CSVGGTGVNTEAFF TGCAGCGTTGGGGGGACAGGGGTGAACACTGAAGCTTTCTTT
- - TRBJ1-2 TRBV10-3 CAIRTATNYGYTF TGTGCCATCAGGACAGCGACTAACTATGGCTACACCTTC
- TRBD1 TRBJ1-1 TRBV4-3 CASSQDDRGLGGTEAFF TGCGCCAGCAGCCAAGATGACAGGGGGCTCGGGGGCACTGAAGCTTTCTTT
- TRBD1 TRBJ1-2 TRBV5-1 CASSSTGGDYGYTF TGCGCCAGCAGCAGTACAGGGGGTGACTATGGCTACACCTTC
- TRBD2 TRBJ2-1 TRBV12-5 CASGLVLTSGGNNEQFF TGTGCTAGTGGTTTGGTACTGACTAGCGGGGGAAACAATGAGCAGTTCTTC
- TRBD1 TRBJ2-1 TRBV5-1 CASTRDRVYNEQFF TGCGCCAGCACCCGGGACAGGGTCTACAATGAGCAGTTCTTC
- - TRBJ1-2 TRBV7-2 CASSPRTEWKGYTF TGTGCCAGCAGCCCTCGGACAGAGTGGAAAGGCTACACCTTC
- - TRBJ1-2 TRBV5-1 CASSLGQDKGYTF TGCGCCAGCAGCTTGGGACAGGATAAAGGCTACACCTTC
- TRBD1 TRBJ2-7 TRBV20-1 CSAGGTGASPVYEQYF TGCAGTGCTGGTGGGACAGGGGCCAGCCCTGTCTACGAGCAGTACTTC
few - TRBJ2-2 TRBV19 CASKSGSRHTGELFF TGTGCCAGTAAGTCTGGTAGCAGACACACCGGGGAGCTGTTTTTT